These T cell receptor beta chains were read from a single sample in a study of T cells in Graves' hyperthyroidism and ophthalmopathy. MiXCR, run by TCRdb on the multiplex PCR reads, gives a single entry per CDR3 protein. The sample contains 500,000 to 800,000 distinct CDR3 sequences, 45% of which appear only once. Sequencing was done on a sample of peripheral blood or thyroid tissue (not recorded which). Receptor source: an adult man with Graves' disease, either hyperthyroidism or ophthalmopathy (not recorded which). The CDR3 runs from the conserved cysteine through the conserved F or W. Fields, in order: D gene, clone size, V gene, J gene, CDR3 DNA, CDR3 protein. D genes are given only for firm matches. Clone size is shown for a subset of rows, as once, few, many or a class of expanded clone.

TRBD1	-	TRBV6-2/TRBV6-3	TRBJ1-1	TGTGCCAGCAGTTACTCTCGGACAGGGATGAACACTGAAGCTTTCTTT	CASSYSRTGMNTEAFF
-	-	TRBV19	TRBJ1-6	TGTGCCAGTACCCGACAGCATTATTCACCCCTCCACTTT	CASTRQHYSPLHF
-	many	TRBV12-3/TRBV12-4	TRBJ1-1	TGTGCCAGCAGCGCCCAGAACACTGAAGCTTTCTTT	CASSAQNTEAFF
-	-	TRBV9	TRBJ1-5	TGTGCCAGCAGCCACAAGACACGACAGCCCCAGCATTTT	CASSHKTRQPQHF
-	-	TRBV25-1	TRBJ1-2	TGTGCCAGCAGCCAGGGCCTTACCTATGGCTACACCTTC	CASSQGLTYGYTF
TRBD1	-	TRBV29-1	TRBJ1-4	TGCAGTCAAAACCAGGGGGCGGATGAAAAACTGTTTTTT	CSQNQGADEKLFF
-	-	TRBV2	TRBJ1-2	TGTGCCAGCAGTACGCGGAAGGGAGAATACTATGGCTACACCTTC	CASSTRKGEYYGYTF
TRBD2	few	TRBV7-2	TRBJ2-5	TGTGCCAGCAGCCCGGGGGGGCAACAAGAGACCCAGTACTTC	CASSPGGQQETQYF
TRBD1	few	TRBV7-8	TRBJ1-6	TGTGCCAGCAGAGGGACAGCCGATTCACCCCTCCACTTT	CASRGTADSPLHF
-	many	TRBV7-9	TRBJ2-5	TGTGCCAGCAGCCCGCCTATGCGGCTAGAGACCCAGTACTTC	CASSPPMRLETQYF
TRBD1	many	TRBV29-1	TRBJ2-7	TGCAGCGTTGTGTCCCCGGACAGGACCTACGAGCAGTACTTC	CSVVSPDRTYEQYF
-	many	TRBV9	TRBJ1-6	TGTGCCAGCAGCGTAGAATCAACAGATTCACCCCTCCACTTT	CASSVESTDSPLHF
-	many	TRBV24-1	TRBJ1-2	TGTGCCACCAGTGCCGACCGACACTATGGCTACACCTTC	CATSADRHYGYTF
-	once	TRBV10-3	TRBJ1-5	TGTGCCATCAGTGATCCTTACCGGGAGAACAATCAGCCCCAGCATTTT	CAISDPYRENNQPQHF
-	-	TRBV7-8	TRBJ1-6	TGTGCCAGCAGCTTAACCCAAGGATCACCCCTCCACTTT	CASSLTQGSPLHF
TRBD1	-	TRBV2	TRBJ2-2	TGTGCCAGCACCGGGACAGGGGGAGGTCTCGGGGAGCTGTTTTTT	CASTGTGGGLGELFF
-	-	TRBV29-1	TRBJ1-3	TGCAGCGTTGAAGATCGCGGAGGGAACACCATATATTTT	CSVEDRGGNTIYF
-	-	TRBV2	TRBJ1-1	TGTGCCAGCAGTGTCCGGAACAGGGAAGAGGCTTTCTTT	CASSVRNREEAFF
TRBD1	-	TRBV20-1	TRBJ1-5	TGCAGTGCTTTAAACCTACAGGGGGCAGATCAGCCCCAGCATTTT	CSALNLQGADQPQHF
-	many	TRBV2	TRBJ1-1	TGTGCCAGCCTACTCGGCACTAAGAACACTGAAGCTTTCTTT	CASLLGTKNTEAFF